This T cell receptor beta chain comes out of a study of cytomegalovirus exposure and HLA in healthy donors. Note on this clone: Its antigen is as yet unknown.

Donors counted as nominally healthy when sampled, yet unrecorded immune exposures were likely. The junction had 13 bases not matched to a gene; V was cut back by 8 bases and J by 5 bases. The CDR3 has 15 amino acids. Germline CDR1 and CDR2: MDHEN and SYDVKM. A multiplex PCR was run with 60 Vbeta primers and 13 Jbeta primers. Produced via immunoSEQ multiplex PCR; TCRdb's table is partial and in-frame only. The repertoire holds about 120,000 clones, with roughly 82% as singletons. Findings of the study overall: Reportedly, TCR beta sequences accurately predicted HLA-A and HLA-B alleles in most subjects.

The origin of this receptor is a man between 18 and 29 years old in good health and CMV-seropositive. The sample comprised PBMCs. The gene calls are TRBV28 and TRBJ2-7; 9 positions agree with TRBD1. The DNA of the CDR3 is TGTGCCAGCGGGCCCGGGGGACAGGGACAACACGAGCAGTACTTC. It specifies CASGPGGQGQHEQYF.